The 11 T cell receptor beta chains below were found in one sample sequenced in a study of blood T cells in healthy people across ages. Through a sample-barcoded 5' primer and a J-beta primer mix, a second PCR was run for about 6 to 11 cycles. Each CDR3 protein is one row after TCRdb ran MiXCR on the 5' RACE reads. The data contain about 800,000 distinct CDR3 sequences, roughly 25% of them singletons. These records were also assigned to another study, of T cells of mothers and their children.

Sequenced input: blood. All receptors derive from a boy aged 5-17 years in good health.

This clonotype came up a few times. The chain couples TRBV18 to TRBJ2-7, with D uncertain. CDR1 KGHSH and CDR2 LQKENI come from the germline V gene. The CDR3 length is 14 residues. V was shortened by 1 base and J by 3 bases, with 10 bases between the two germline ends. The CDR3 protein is CASSPHLDVYEQYF. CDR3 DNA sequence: TGTGCCAGCTCACCACATCTAGACGTCTACGAGCAGTACTTC.

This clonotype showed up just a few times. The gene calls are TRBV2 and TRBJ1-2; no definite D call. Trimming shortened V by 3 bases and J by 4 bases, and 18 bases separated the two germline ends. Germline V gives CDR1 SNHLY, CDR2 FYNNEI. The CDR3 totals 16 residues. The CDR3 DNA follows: TGTGCCAGCAGTGAGCTTGAGGGCAGCCCGGCCTATGGCTACACCTTC. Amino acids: CASSELEGSPAYGYTF.

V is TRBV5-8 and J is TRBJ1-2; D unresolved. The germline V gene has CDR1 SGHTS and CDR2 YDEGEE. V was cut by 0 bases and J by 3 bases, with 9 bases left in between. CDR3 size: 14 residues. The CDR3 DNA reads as TGTGCCAGCAGCTTGGGCGAGTTTTACTATGGCTACACCTTC. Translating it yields CASSLGEFYYGYTF.

CDR3 sequence: CASSPADRVTDTQYF. DNA of the CDR3: TGTGCCAGCTCACCGGCGGACAGGGTCACAGATACGCAGTATTTT. The chain uses TRBV18 and TRBJ2-3, with 8 bases lining up with TRBD1. J lost 2 bases, V lost 3 bases, and 4 bases had no gene match. CDR1 KGHSH and CDR2 LQKENI come from the germline V gene. This CDR3 is built from 15 residues.

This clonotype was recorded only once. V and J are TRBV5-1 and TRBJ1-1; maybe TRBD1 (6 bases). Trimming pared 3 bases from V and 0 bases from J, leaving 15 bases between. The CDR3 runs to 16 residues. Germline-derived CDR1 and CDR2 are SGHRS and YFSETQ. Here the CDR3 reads CASSSGGPGLNTEAFF. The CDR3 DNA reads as TGCGCCAGCAGCTCCGGGGGCCCTGGATTGAACACTGAAGCTTTCTTT.

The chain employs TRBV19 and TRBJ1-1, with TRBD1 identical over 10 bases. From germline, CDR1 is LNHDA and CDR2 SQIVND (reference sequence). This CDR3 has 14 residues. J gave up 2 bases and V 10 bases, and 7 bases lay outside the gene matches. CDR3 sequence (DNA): TGTGCCACGGCTCGGGACAGGGGAAACACTGAAGCTTTCTTT. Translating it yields CATARDRGNTEAFF.

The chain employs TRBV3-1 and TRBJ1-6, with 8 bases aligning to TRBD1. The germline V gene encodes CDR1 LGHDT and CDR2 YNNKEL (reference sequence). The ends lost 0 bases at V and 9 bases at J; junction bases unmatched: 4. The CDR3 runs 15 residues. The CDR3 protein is CASSQDVTGGSPLHF. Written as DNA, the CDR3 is TGTGCCAGCAGCCAAGATGTAACAGGGGGTTCACCCCTCCACTTT.

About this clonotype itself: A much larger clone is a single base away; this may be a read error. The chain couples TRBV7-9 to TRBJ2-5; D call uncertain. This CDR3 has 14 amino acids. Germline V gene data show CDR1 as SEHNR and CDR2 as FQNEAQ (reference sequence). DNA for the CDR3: TGTACCAGCAGCCCTTTGGGCAGTGAGGAGACCCAGTACTTC. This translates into CTSSPLGSEETQYF.

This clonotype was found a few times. CDR3 region: CATSAAGTDTQYF. In DNA, the CDR3 is TGTGCCACCAGTGCAGCGGGCACAGATACGCAGTATTTT. The rearrangement uses TRBV24-1 and TRBJ2-3; D perhaps matches TRBD2 (5 bases). V shed 5 bases and J shed 1 base, with 6 bases lying between them. CDR3 length: 13 amino acids. The germline CDR1 and CDR2 sequences are KGHDR and SFDVKD.

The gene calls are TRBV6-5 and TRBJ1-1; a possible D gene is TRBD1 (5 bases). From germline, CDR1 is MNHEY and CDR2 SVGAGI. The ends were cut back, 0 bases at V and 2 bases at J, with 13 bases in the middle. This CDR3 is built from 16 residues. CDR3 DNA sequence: TGTGCCAGCAGTTACTCGTCAGGGCCCCTAAACACTGAAGCTTTCTTT. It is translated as CASSYSSGPLNTEAFF.

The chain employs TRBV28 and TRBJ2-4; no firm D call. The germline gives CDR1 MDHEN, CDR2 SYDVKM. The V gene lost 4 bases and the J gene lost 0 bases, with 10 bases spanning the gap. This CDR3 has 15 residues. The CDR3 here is CASSSTRAAKNIQYF. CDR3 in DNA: TGTGCCAGCAGTTCAACTCGGGCAGCCAAAAACATTCAGTACTTC.